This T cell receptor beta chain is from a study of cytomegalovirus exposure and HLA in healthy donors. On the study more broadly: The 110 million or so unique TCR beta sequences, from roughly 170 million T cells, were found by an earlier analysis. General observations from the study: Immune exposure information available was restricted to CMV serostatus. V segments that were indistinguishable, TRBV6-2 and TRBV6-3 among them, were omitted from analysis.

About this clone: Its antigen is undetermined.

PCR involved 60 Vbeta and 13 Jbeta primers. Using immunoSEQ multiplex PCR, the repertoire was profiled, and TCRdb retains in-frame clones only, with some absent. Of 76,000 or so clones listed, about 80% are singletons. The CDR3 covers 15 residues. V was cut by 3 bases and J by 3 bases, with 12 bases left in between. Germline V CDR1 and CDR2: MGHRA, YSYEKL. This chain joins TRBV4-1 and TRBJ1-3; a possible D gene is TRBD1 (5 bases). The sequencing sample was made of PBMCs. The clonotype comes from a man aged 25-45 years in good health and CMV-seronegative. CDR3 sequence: CASSQAGIRGNTIYF. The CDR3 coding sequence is TGCGCCAGCAGCCAGGCAGGGATCCGTGGAAACACCATATATTTT.